These T cell receptor beta chains were read from a single sample in a study of T-cell reconstitution after alpha-beta-depleted transplantation in children. TCRdb reprocessed the PCR reads via MiXCR and lists one record per CDR3 protein. The data contain some 180,000 distinct CDR3 sequences, approximately 6.9% of them singletons. The specimen comprised PBMCs, sampled before TCRalphabeta/CD19-depleted stem cell transplant. The receptor source for this set is a boy aged 2-9 years with acute lymphoblastic leukemia, due to receive a stem cell transplant. Both conserved end residues are trimmed from each CDR3. Fields, in order: J gene, V gene, clone size, CDR3 protein. Size tells how often a clone was seen (once, few, many) or the class of an expanded clone, and some rows leave it out.

J gene: TRBJ1-1
V gene: TRBV28
clone size: many
CDR3 protein: ASSLGPTGSWEAF

J gene: TRBJ2-2
V gene: TRBV12-3/TRBV12-4
clone size: many
CDR3 protein: ATATGYDTGELF

J gene: TRBJ1-2
V gene: TRBV12-3/TRBV12-4
clone size: few
CDR3 protein: ASTTGVYGYT

J gene: TRBJ1-3
V gene: TRBV9
clone size: many
CDR3 protein: ASSGKPTGTGNTIY

J gene: TRBJ2-7
V gene: TRBV7-9
clone size: -
CDR3 protein: ASSPGTGGFEQY

J gene: TRBJ2-1
V gene: TRBV20-1
clone size: -
CDR3 protein: SAPTSGGAYEQF

J gene: TRBJ1-1
V gene: TRBV20-1
clone size: many
CDR3 protein: SAPRTGEAF

J gene: TRBJ1-1
V gene: TRBV20-1
clone size: few
CDR3 protein: SAGTGRGGTEAF

J gene: TRBJ2-7
V gene: TRBV5-1
clone size: few
CDR3 protein: ASSSLGQQYEQY

J gene: TRBJ1-6
V gene: TRBV7-6
clone size: few
CDR3 protein: ASSLAQTGNSPLH

J gene: TRBJ2-1
V gene: TRBV20-1
clone size: many
CDR3 protein: SAPIAIRKNEQF

J gene: TRBJ1-2
V gene: TRBV29-1
clone size: -
CDR3 protein: SAGQAYGYT

J gene: TRBJ2-5
V gene: TRBV20-1
clone size: many
CDR3 protein: SAADSLQETQY

J gene: TRBJ1-1
V gene: TRBV7-9
clone size: -
CDR3 protein: ASSFGGTSNTEAF

J gene: TRBJ2-2
V gene: TRBV20-1
clone size: many
CDR3 protein: SARDPSGGTGELF

J gene: TRBJ2-2
V gene: TRBV5-6
clone size: many
CDR3 protein: ASSSGTQWNTGELF

J gene: TRBJ1-5
V gene: TRBV7-9
clone size: -
CDR3 protein: ASSATAAGSQPQH

J gene: TRBJ2-1
V gene: TRBV28
clone size: many
CDR3 protein: ASRETGDNEQF

J gene: TRBJ2-3
V gene: TRBV11-2
clone size: many
CDR3 protein: ASSQGGRGPDTQY

J gene: TRBJ2-1
V gene: TRBV7-8
clone size: many
CDR3 protein: ASSPGGASGRALRYNEQF

J gene: TRBJ2-5
V gene: TRBV20-1
clone size: few
CDR3 protein: SAPDRVGTQY

J gene: TRBJ2-3
V gene: TRBV27
clone size: many
CDR3 protein: ASRGLAYTDTQY

J gene: TRBJ2-7
V gene: TRBV12-3/TRBV12-4
clone size: many
CDR3 protein: ASSNAAGSHEQY

J gene: TRBJ1-5
V gene: TRBV12-3/TRBV12-4
clone size: few
CDR3 protein: ASSPGAGLGQPQH

J gene: TRBJ2-5
V gene: TRBV28
clone size: few
CDR3 protein: ASSSHWTSPETQY

J gene: TRBJ2-1
V gene: TRBV7-6
clone size: many
CDR3 protein: ASSLQSSGNEQF

J gene: TRBJ2-1
V gene: TRBV5-4
clone size: many
CDR3 protein: ASSLAGRNEQF

J gene: TRBJ2-1
V gene: TRBV5-1
clone size: many
CDR3 protein: ASSLNLPNNEQF

J gene: TRBJ2-7
V gene: TRBV5-5
clone size: many
CDR3 protein: ASSLRDTSTYEQY

J gene: TRBJ2-6
V gene: TRBV20-1
clone size: -
CDR3 protein: CARGLAGTTPSGANVLT

J gene: TRBJ1-1
V gene: TRBV27
clone size: few
CDR3 protein: ASGLGGPLSEAF

J gene: TRBJ2-5
V gene: TRBV2
clone size: few
CDR3 protein: AREAGSGETQY

J gene: TRBJ1-4
V gene: TRBV7-2
clone size: -
CDR3 protein: ASSPPGGIGEKLF

J gene: TRBJ2-3
V gene: TRBV5-1
clone size: few
CDR3 protein: ASSLSASGGGTDTQY

J gene: TRBJ1-6
V gene: TRBV28
clone size: -
CDR3 protein: ASSPRVGKGSSYNSPLH

J gene: TRBJ2-2
V gene: TRBV7-9
clone size: many
CDR3 protein: ASSLAPGLSGTGELF

J gene: TRBJ1-1
V gene: TRBV20-1
clone size: -
CDR3 protein: SARAGQKSTEAF

J gene: TRBJ2-1
V gene: TRBV4-3
clone size: many
CDR3 protein: ASSQAGVSDEQF

J gene: TRBJ2-3
V gene: TRBV20-1
clone size: few
CDR3 protein: SASSLGGFSTDTQY

J gene: TRBJ2-6
V gene: TRBV5-1
clone size: many
CDR3 protein: ASRYETGANVLT

J gene: TRBJ1-5
V gene: TRBV7-8
clone size: many
CDR3 protein: ASSARRQVNQPQH

J gene: TRBJ2-2
V gene: TRBV7-2
clone size: -
CDR3 protein: ASSSLAGGNAGELF

J gene: TRBJ1-6
V gene: TRBV15
clone size: many
CDR3 protein: ATSSNRLVESGNSPLH

J gene: TRBJ2-1
V gene: TRBV24-1
clone size: many
CDR3 protein: ATSEGTSGGNEQF

J gene: TRBJ1-6
V gene: TRBV12-3/TRBV12-4
clone size: many
CDR3 protein: ASGRGGNSPLH

J gene: TRBJ2-5
V gene: TRBV5-1
clone size: few
CDR3 protein: ASSFREGRETQY

J gene: TRBJ2-7
V gene: TRBV28
clone size: few
CDR3 protein: ASSLPRVTSSYEQY

J gene: TRBJ1-1
V gene: TRBV5-1
clone size: many
CDR3 protein: ASSFHQGGNAEAF

J gene: TRBJ2-5
V gene: TRBV11-2
clone size: many
CDR3 protein: ASSSGTRETQY

J gene: TRBJ2-7
V gene: TRBV24-1
clone size: -
CDR3 protein: ATSASRGAGATYEQY

J gene: TRBJ2-3
V gene: TRBV5-5
clone size: few
CDR3 protein: ASSLRPSGTDTQY

J gene: TRBJ2-3
V gene: TRBV7-2
clone size: many
CDR3 protein: ASSLGTSGPDTQY

J gene: TRBJ2-7
V gene: TRBV28
clone size: many
CDR3 protein: ASRTRDTYYEQY

J gene: TRBJ1-3
V gene: TRBV7-2
clone size: few
CDR3 protein: ASSPTGTAGNTIY

J gene: TRBJ1-2
V gene: TRBV28
clone size: many
CDR3 protein: ASSLDAGYGYT

J gene: TRBJ1-5
V gene: TRBV2
clone size: -
CDR3 protein: ASSGDAASQPQH

J gene: TRBJ2-1
V gene: TRBV29-1
clone size: -
CDR3 protein: SALSAGGYNEQF

J gene: TRBJ2-1
V gene: TRBV14
clone size: many
CDR3 protein: ASSLGQRQF

J gene: TRBJ2-7
V gene: TRBV20-1
clone size: many
CDR3 protein: SARVTSSPTYEQY

J gene: TRBJ1-2
V gene: TRBV25-1
clone size: -
CDR3 protein: ASRGGVVNYGYT